This TCR beta chain came from a study of identical twins. This clonotype was seen only a few times. Its specificity is not known. Template switching, a step in the protocol, added a universal primer site, and cDNA carried unique molecular identifiers. TCRdb analysed the 5' RACE reads with MiXCR anew, one entry per CDR3 protein. The table lists 600,000 to 700,000 distinct CDR3 sequences, 21% of them singletons. Study-level points and caveats: Zero-insertion analyses were open to partial confounding by invariant MAIT and iNKT cells.

These same records also appear under a second study, on T cells expressing NK-cell markers. That publication notes: Out of eight donors sequenced, seven tested HCMV-seropositive and the remaining one seronegative.

Sequencing input: PBMCs. The sequence came from a woman aged 18-30 years in good health.

This chain's CDR3 is CASRGSGRATEQYF. Written as DNA, the CDR3 is TGTGCCAGCAGAGGTAGCGGGAGGGCCACCGAGCAGTACTTC. The J gene is TRBJ2-7, the V gene TRBV2; 11 bases are shared with TRBD2. The CDR3 totals 14 residues. Per the germline V gene, CDR1 is SNHLY and CDR2 is FYNNEI. With V trimmed by 6 bases and J by 6 bases, 7 bases remained unmatched.